This TCR beta chain is drawn from a study of T-cell reconstitution after alpha-beta-depleted transplantation in children. Study-level points and caveats: Diversity of TCRbeta at day 60 was high in some patients, arising from surviving recipient T cells and thymic progenitors. T-cell numbers and diversity, one year after transplant, stemmed largely from T cells that were newly produced.

Library preparation (for TCRbeta) was performed with unique molecular identifiers. TCRdb ran MiXCR on the PCR reads and lists one entry per CDR3 protein. Of around 300,000 distinct CDR3 sequences in the sample, around 25% are singletons; the top ten hold approximately 11%. The V gene lost 5 bases and the J gene lost 1 base, with 21 bases spanning the gap. This CDR3 contains 17 residues. Per the germline V gene, CDR1 is SEHNR and CDR2 is FQNEAQ (reference sequence). This clonotype appeared many times. Its specificity is unknown. The sequence was collected from a male patient under 18 who had a stem cell transplant for acute lymphoblastic leukemia, so the T cells may come from the graft donor. Material: PBMCs, mostly from graft donor cells, obtained 180 days after TCRalphabeta/CD19-depleted stem cell transplant. The chain is built from TRBV7-9 and TRBJ2-7; maybe TRBD2 (5 bases). Here the CDR3 DNA reads TGTGCCAGCAGCCTGGCCCAGGATTGGACTGGATCCTACGAGCAGTACTTC. Protein: CASSLAQDWTGSYEQYF.